This TCR beta chain was identified in a study of beta chain features in type 1 diabetes. Study context: No patient-donor differences in age, gender, total cells or subset yield. Study-wide results and caveats: For Type 1 diabetes patients, all four CD4+ subsets carried TCRB CDR3s that were moderately but significantly shorter. Among patients, naive, central memory and Treg TCRB repertoires appeared more similar than among healthy donors. When cDNA is sequenced, cells with high TCR expression could be over-represented.

A remark on this clone: Its antigen is unknown.

CDR1 ENHRY and CDR2 SYGVKD come from the germline V gene. The CDR3 loop spans 14 amino acids. V shed 3 bases, J shed 4 bases, and the junction held 1 base outside the gene matches. cDNA synthesis used the whole RNA isolate, giving expressed TCRB sequences. The read count averaged around 3.6 million across naive, central memory and regulatory T cell samples. The table came from immunoSEQ multiplex PCR; TCRdb's copy has only in-frame clones and leaves some out. The sample yields fewer than 450,000 clones, about 13% seen once. The receptor was derived from a young woman with type 1 diabetes. The material sequenced was naive CD4+ T cells from blood. This rearrangement joins TRBV10-3 to TRBJ2-5, with 11 bases lining up with TRBD2. The CDR3 DNA sequence: TGTGCCATCAGTGAAGGACTAGCGGGAGAGACCCAGTACTTC. It is translated as CAISEGLAGETQYF.